This record covers a single TCR beta chain. This specimen belongs to a study of blood T cell repertoires in COVID-19. Study context: T cells, B-cell-depleted T cells, or PBMCs provided the cDNA or gDNA that served as material.

Here immunoSEQ multiplex PCR was the method, and the copy in TCRdb shows in-frame clones only, minus some. Of about 220,000 clones in the sample, around three quarters were seen once. The germline CDR1 and CDR2 sequences are MNHEY and SVGEGT. The CDR3 consists of 20 residues. The J segment lost 1 base and the V segment lost 1 base, leaving 9 bases of the junction unmatched. Specimen: peripheral blood. The chain has TRBV6-2 or TRBV6-3 and TRBJ2-6; 11 bases line up with TRBD2. This clonotype was sampled from a woman aged 70-85 years with acute or convalescent COVID-19. The CDR3, as DNA: TGTGCCAGCAGTTACTTCGTGACTAGCGGGGTCCTTTCTGGGGCCAACGTCCTGACTTTC. It specifies CASSYFVTSGVLSGANVLTF.